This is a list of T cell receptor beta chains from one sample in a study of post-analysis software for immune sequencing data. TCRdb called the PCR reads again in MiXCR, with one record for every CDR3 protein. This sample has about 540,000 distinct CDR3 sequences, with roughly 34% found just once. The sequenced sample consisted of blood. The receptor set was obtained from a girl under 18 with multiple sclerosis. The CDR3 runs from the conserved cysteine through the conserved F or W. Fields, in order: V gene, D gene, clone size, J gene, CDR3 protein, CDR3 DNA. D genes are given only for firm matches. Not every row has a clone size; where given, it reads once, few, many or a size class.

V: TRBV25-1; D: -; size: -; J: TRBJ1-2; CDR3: CATLGAADGYTF; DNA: TGTGCCACCCTAGGAGCGGCAGATGGCTACACCTTC
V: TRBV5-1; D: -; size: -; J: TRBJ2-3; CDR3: CASSTPTGTDTQYF; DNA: TGCGCCAGCAGCACCCCGACGGGGACAGATACGCAGTATTTT
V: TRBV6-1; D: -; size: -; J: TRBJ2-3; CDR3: CASISTAGAYHTDTQYF; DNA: TGTGCCAGCATCTCCACGGCGGGGGCCTACCACACAGATACGCAGTATTTT
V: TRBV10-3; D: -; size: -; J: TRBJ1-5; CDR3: CAISGTGGQPQHF; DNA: TGTGCCATCAGCGGGACTGGTGGGCAGCCCCAGCATTTT
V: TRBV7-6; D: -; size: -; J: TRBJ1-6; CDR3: CASSLGQGLSPLHF; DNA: TGTGCCAGCAGCTTAGGGCAGGGACTTTCACCCCTCCACTTT
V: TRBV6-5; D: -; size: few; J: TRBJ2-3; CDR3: CASSRTEFTDTQYF; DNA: TGTGCCAGCAGTCGGACAGAGTTCACAGATACGCAGTATTTT
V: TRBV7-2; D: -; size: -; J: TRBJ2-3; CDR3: CTSSLRLDTQYF; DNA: TGTACCAGCAGCTTAAGGCTCGATACGCAGTATTTT
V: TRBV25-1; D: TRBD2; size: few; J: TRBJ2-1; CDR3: CASSLGGSDNEQFF; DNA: TGTGCCAGCAGTTTGGGGGGGTCTGACAATGAGCAGTTCTTC
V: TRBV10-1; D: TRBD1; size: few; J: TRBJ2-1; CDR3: CASGQGWEQFF; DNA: TGCGCCAGTGGACAGGGTTGGGAGCAGTTCTTC
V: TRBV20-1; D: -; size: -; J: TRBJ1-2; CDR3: CSAPNLRGAYGYTF; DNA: TGCAGTGCTCCAAACCTTCGGGGGGCCTATGGCTACACCTTC